The next 21 T cell receptor beta chains were all read from a single sample in a study of blood T cell repertoires in COVID-19. Assay: immunoSEQ multiplex PCR; the TCRdb copy retains only in-frame clones and omits some. The table shows under 100,000 clones, with about 90% occurring only once. Material for sequencing was peripheral blood. These receptors were taken from a human donor in a cohort sampled during active COVID-19.

This chain uses TRBV11-3 with TRBJ1-5; D unresolved. The CDR3 has 13 amino acids. V shed 8 bases and J shed 7 bases, with 15 bases lying between them. The germline V gene has CDR1 SGHNT and CDR2 YENEEA. The CDR3 protein is CASHRGVGQPQHF. The CDR3 DNA reads as TGTGCCAGCCATCGCGGGGTAGGGCAGCCCCAGCATTTT.

The chain joins TRBV21-1 to TRBJ1-2; TRBD1 reflects the table's D call only, with no check against the DNA. TRBV21-1 has pseudogene status. The CDR3 is made up of 15 amino acids. The CDR3 here is CASSMGDRDGYGYTF. The CDR3, as DNA: TGTGCCAGCAGCATGGGGGACAGGGACGGCTATGGCTACACCTTC.

The chain carries TRBV6-5 and TRBJ2-1, with D uncertain. The CDR3 extends over 15 amino acids. Germline values: CDR1 MNHEY, CDR2 SVGAGI. Between the trimmed V and J ends, which lost 6 bases and 7 bases, there was a span of 19 bases. This chain's CDR3 is CASRVTVGNGNEQFF. The CDR3 DNA sequence: TGTGCCAGCAGGGTAACCGTTGGAAACGGGAATGAGCAGTTCTTC.

The J gene is TRBJ1-2, the V gene TRBV4-1; no clear D. The CDR3 runs 15 residues. Germline assignment: CDR1 MGHRA and CDR2 YSYEKL. V lost 4 bases and J lost 4, with 16 bases in between. The CDR3 loop is CASSRERDPAYGYTF. In DNA form, the CDR3 reads TGCGCCAGCAGCCGGGAACGGGATCCGGCCTATGGCTACACCTTC.

This chain uses TRBV19 with TRBJ2-3; D may be TRBD1 (5 bases). With 5 bases removed from V and 0 bases from J, the gap between germline ends came to 18 bases. Germline V gene data show CDR1 as LNHDA and CDR2 as SQIVND (reference sequence). CDR3 length: 17 residues. CDR3 in amino acids: CASSALRGTPSTDTQYF. CDR3 DNA: TGTGCCAGTAGTGCCCTTAGGGGCACCCCTAGCACAGATACGCAGTATTTT.

In DNA, the CDR3 is TGTGCCAGCAGCCAACCTGGACAGTCCGGGCCCCAGCATTTT. Translating gives CASSQPGQSGPQHF. J is TRBJ1-5 and V is TRBV3-1 (or the pseudogene TRBV3-2); tentative D call: TRBD1 (6 bases). Germline V gene sequence: CDR1 LGHDT, CDR2 YNNKEL (reference sequence). CDR3 size: 14 residues. V lost 2 bases to trimming and J lost 9 bases, with 14 bases between them.

The chain combines TRBV6-5 with TRBJ1-5; 10 positions match TRBD1. Germline V lookup: CDR1 MNHEY, CDR2 SVGAGI. After removal of 5 bases from V and 1 base from J, the junction contained 2 bases not matched to a gene. The CDR3 has 15 residues. CDR3 DNA sequence: TGTGCCAGCAGTCGGGACAGGGGAAGCAATCAGCCCCAGCATTTT. As protein: CASSRDRGSNQPQHF.

The chain uses TRBV6-2 or TRBV6-3 and TRBJ1-1, with 9 bases lining up with TRBD1. Germline CDR1 MNHEY, CDR2 SVGEGT. The CDR3 is 17 residues long. After removal of 5 bases from V and 6 bases from J, the junction contained 16 bases not matched to a gene. The CDR3 loop reads CASSLGQGRSWYPEAFF. In DNA form, the CDR3 reads TGTGCCAGCAGTCTGGGACAGGGAAGGTCGTGGTACCCTGAAGCTTTCTTT.

Note on this clone: A junction end diverges from the germline sequence, so it may reflect a read error. This chain uses TRBV6-6 with TRBJ2-3; the match to TRBD2 covers 8 bases. CDR3 length: 12 residues. Germline V lookup: CDR1 MNHNY, CDR2 SVGAGI (reference sequence). Written as DNA, the CDR3 is TGTGCCAGCAGTTACTCGACTAGCGAGACCCTTTTT. Amino acid sequence: CASSYSTSETLF.

V usage is TRBV27 and J usage is TRBJ2-7, with 8 bases lining up with TRBD1. The CDR3 loop spans 14 amino acids. V gave up 7 bases and J gave up 3 bases; unmatched junction bases: 8. Germline lookup yields CDR1 MNHEY and CDR2 SMNVEV (reference sequence). The CDR3 sequence is CASTLRTGHYEQYF. In DNA, the CDR3 is TGTGCCAGCACCCTTAGGACAGGGCACTACGAGCAGTACTTC.

This clone came up once. The chain combines TRBV28 with TRBJ2-7, with 14 bases fitting TRBD2. CDR1 MDHEN and CDR2 SYDVKM come from the germline V gene. Losses at the gene ends were 6 bases for V and 13 bases for J; bases not matched to a gene: 17. The CDR3 has 16 amino acids. CDR3 nucleotide sequence: TGTGCCAGCAGCGGGGGGTCGGGACTAGCGGGAGTTCCAAGCTACTTC. The encoded protein is CASSGGSGLAGVPSYF.

This chain uses TRBV19 with TRBJ1-5, with D maybe TRBD1 (6 bases). CDR1 is LNHDA, CDR2 SQIVND, per germline (reference sequence). The V end lost 3 bases, the J end lost 4 bases, and 16 bases lay between the germline ends. This CDR3 comprises 16 residues. CDR3 amino acids: CASSIRHGQINQPQHF. The CDR3 bases are TGTGCCAGTAGTATCCGACATGGACAGATAAATCAGCCCCAGCATTTT.

This clone was detected only once. J is TRBJ1-1 and V is TRBV2; 8 nucleotides line up with TRBD1. The CDR3 totals 15 residues. V lost 3 bases to trimming and J lost 4 bases; unmatched junction nucleotides: 7. Germline V gene lookup returns CDR1 SNHLY and CDR2 FYNNEI. CDR3 in DNA: TGTGCCAGCAGTGAGCCCGGAACAGGGGGCACTGAAGCTTTCTTT. The encoded protein is CASSEPGTGGTEAFF.

This sequence joins TRBV2 and TRBJ2-1, with TRBD2 matching 9 bases. The CDR3 sequence is 14 residues long. V lost 4 bases to trimming and J lost 8 bases; unmatched junction nucleotides: 6. CDR1 SNHLY and CDR2 FYNNEI come from the germline V gene. CDR3: CASSALAGGDEQFF. The CDR3, as DNA: TGTGCCAGCAGTGCACTCGCGGGAGGGGATGAGCAGTTCTTC.

This clone was seen once. This chain uses TRBV7-8 with TRBJ2-5; perhaps TRBD1 as D (5 bases). CDR1 is SGHVS, CDR2 FQNEAQ, per germline. This CDR3 is 18 amino acids long. The ends were cut back, 0 bases at V and 2 bases at J, with 19 bases in the middle. CDR3 sequence reads: CASSLAEKGWAGQETQYF. The CDR3, as DNA: TGTGCCAGCAGCTTAGCGGAAAAGGGTTGGGCAGGGCAAGAGACCCAGTACTTC.

The rearrangement uses TRBV10-3 and TRBJ2-7, with a possible D match to TRBD2 (5 bases). Trimming shortened V by 0 bases and J by 3 bases, and 12 bases separated the two germline ends. Germline V gives CDR1 ENHRY, CDR2 SYGVKD. The length of the CDR3 is 15 residues. CDR3 nucleotides: TGTGCCATCAGTGAGTCTGCTAGCAGATACTACGAGCAGTACTTC. Translating gives CAISESASRYYEQYF.

The genes are TRBV4-2 and TRBJ2-1; 13 nucleotides match TRBD2. J lost 7 bases, V lost 6 bases, and 12 bases had no gene match. This CDR3 spans 17 amino acids. CDR1 and CDR2 (germline): LGHNA, YNFKEQ. CDR3 sequence (DNA): TGTGCCAGCAGTGGGGCCGAGGGGACTAGCGGGAAGAATGAGCAGTTCTTC. The encoded protein is CASSGAEGTSGKNEQFF.

The rearrangement joins TRBV2 to TRBJ1-5, with D tentatively TRBD1 (5 bases). Deletions cut 5 bases from V and 0 bases from J, with 14 bases between. Germline assignment: CDR1 SNHLY and CDR2 FYNNEI. The CDR3 covers 16 residues. CDR3 protein: CASSLPGVYSNQPQHF. CDR3 nucleotide sequence: TGTGCCAGCAGTCTCCCGGGGGTTTATAGCAATCAGCCCCAGCATTTT.

This chain links TRBV5-1 with TRBJ1-2, with a possible D match to TRBD1 (5 bases). Germline lookup yields CDR1 SGHRS and CDR2 YFSETQ. V was clipped by 4 bases and J by 4 bases, with 17 bases between them. The CDR3 has 15 amino acids. CDR3 loop: CASSQGLPGGYGYTF. The CDR3, as DNA: TGCGCCAGCAGCCAGGGACTTCCTGGGGGCTATGGCTACACCTTC. The full variable domain, in which reference TRBV5-1 and TRBJ1-2 provide the parts outside the CDR3, is KAGVTQTPRYLIKTRGQQVTLSCSPISGHRSVSWYQQTPGQGLQFLFEYFSETQRNKGNFPGRFSGRQFSNSRSEMNVSTLELGDSALYLCASSQGLPGGYGYTFGSGTRLTVV.

The gene calls are TRBV6-6 and TRBJ2-1; 8 bases are shared with TRBD2. Germline V gives CDR1 MNHNY, CDR2 SVGAGI (reference sequence). The CDR3 loop spans 14 amino acids. The V gene end was trimmed by 0 bases and the J gene end by 6 bases; junction bases not matched to a gene: 1. The CDR3 nucleotides read TGTGCCAGCAGTTACTCGGGGACTAGCAATGAGCAGTTCTTC. It is translated as CASSYSGTSNEQFF.

The genes are TRBV7-9 and TRBJ1-2; D not resolved. The CDR3 is made up of 15 amino acids. With 1 base removed from V and 2 bases from J, the gap between germline ends came to 11 bases. CDR1 is SEHNR, CDR2 FQNEAQ, per germline (reference sequence). The CDR3 loop reads CASSLELAPNYGYTF. CDR3 in DNA: TGTGCCAGCAGCTTAGAATTAGCACCGAACTATGGCTACACCTTC.